This record covers a single T cell receptor beta chain. Germline CDR1 SGDLS, CDR2 YYNGEE. CDR3 length equals 13 residues. V gave up 1 base and J gave up 9 bases, with 11 bases separating them. The sample originates from a study of beta chain features in type 1 diabetes. Reverse transcribing all isolated RNA meant expressed TCRB transcripts were sequenced. Measured with immunoSEQ multiplex PCR; TCRdb has only the in-frame clones, and not every one. The data contain about 340,000 clones, roughly 8% of them singletons. This receptor was obtained from a woman between 18 and 29 years old in good health. V and J are TRBV9 and TRBJ2-1; D remains ambiguous. Sequenced: central memory CD4+ T cells from blood. CDR3 residues: CASSVNQVAEQFF. As DNA, the CDR3 is TGTGCCAGCAGCGTAAATCAGGTGGCTGAGCAGTTCTTC.